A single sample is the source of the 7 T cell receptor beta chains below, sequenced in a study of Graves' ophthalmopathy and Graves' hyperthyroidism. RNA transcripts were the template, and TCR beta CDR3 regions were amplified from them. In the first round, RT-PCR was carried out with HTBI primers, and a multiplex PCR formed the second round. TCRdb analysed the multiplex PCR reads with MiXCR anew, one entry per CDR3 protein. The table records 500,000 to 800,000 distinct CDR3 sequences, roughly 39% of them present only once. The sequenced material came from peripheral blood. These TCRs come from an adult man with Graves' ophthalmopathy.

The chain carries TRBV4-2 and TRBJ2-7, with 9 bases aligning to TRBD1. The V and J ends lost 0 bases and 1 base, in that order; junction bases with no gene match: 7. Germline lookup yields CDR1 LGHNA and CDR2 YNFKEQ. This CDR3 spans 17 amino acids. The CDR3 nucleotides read TGTGCCAGCAGCCAAGATCTTCAGGACAGGGGATCCTACGAGCAGTACTTC. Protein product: CASSQDLQDRGSYEQYF.

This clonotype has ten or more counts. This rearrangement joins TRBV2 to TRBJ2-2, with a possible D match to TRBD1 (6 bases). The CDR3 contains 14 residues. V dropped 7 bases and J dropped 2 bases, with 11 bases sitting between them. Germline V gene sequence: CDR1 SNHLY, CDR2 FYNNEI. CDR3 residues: CASNQGHNTGELFF. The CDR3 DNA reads TGTGCCAGCAACCAGGGGCATAACACCGGGGAGCTGTTTTTT.

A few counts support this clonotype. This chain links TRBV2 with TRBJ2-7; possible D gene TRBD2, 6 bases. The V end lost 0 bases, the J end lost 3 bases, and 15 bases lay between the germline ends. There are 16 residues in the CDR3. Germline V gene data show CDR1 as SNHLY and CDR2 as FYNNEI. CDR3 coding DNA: TGTGCCAGCAGTGAAGCGCATATTAGCGGTGGCTACGAGCAGTACTTC. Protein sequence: CASSEAHISGGYEQYF.

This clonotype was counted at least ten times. The CDR3 DNA follows: TGTGCCAGCAGTCCGAGAGGACAGGGGGCAGGAGAGACCCAGTACTTC. It codes for CASSPRGQGAGETQYF. V usage is TRBV6-5 and J usage is TRBJ2-5; 11 bases line up with TRBD1. The germline V gene encodes CDR1 MNHEY and CDR2 SVGAGI. The length of the CDR3 is 16 residues. The J segment lost 4 bases and the V segment lost 5 bases, leaving 9 bases of the junction unmatched.

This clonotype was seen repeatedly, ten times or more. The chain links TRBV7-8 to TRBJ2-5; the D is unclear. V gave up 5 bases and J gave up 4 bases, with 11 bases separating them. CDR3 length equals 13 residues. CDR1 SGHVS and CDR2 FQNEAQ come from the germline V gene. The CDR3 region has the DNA TGTGCCAGCAGCCCCTGGGTGGGAGAGACCCAGTACTTC. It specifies CASSPWVGETQYF. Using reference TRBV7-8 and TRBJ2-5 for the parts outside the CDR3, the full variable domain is GAGVSQSPRYKVAKRGQDVALRCDPISGHVSLFWYQQALGQGPEFLTYFQNEAQLDKSGLPSDRFFAERPEGSVSTLKIQRTQQEDSAVYLCASSPWVGETQYFGPGTRLLVL.

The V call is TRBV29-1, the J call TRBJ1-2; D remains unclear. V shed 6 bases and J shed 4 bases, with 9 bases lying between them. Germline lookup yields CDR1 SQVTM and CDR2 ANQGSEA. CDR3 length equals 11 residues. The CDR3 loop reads CSVGSSYGYTF. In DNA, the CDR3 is TGCAGCGTGGGATCGTCCTATGGCTACACCTTC.

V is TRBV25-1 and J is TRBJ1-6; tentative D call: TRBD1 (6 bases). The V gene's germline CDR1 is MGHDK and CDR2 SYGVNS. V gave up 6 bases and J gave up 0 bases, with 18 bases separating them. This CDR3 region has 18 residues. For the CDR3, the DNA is TGTGCCAGCAGCCAAGGGTTAGGGGGGTTCTCCTATAATTCACCCCTCCACTTT. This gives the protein CASSQGLGGFSYNSPLHF.